This T cell receptor beta chain was observed in a study of T-cell memory formation after mild COVID-19 (dated by TCRdb to the early 2020s). Broadly, across the study: TCR sequence clusters from the two donors were largely donor specific. In two donors, T-cell clones that expanded and contracted after mild COVID-19 were followed by sequencing TCRalpha and TCRbeta repertoires longitudinally. The cohort was made up of two young adult volunteers, one female and one male, who were previously healthy.

V drops 3 bases and J drops 6 bases, leaving 21 bases in between. The germline V gene (reference sequence) gives CDR1 as DFQATT and CDR2 as SNEGSKA. The CDR3 runs 15 residues from the cysteine to the phenylalanine. The retained sequence is limited to the CDR3, 45 bases, with the frame set at the first base. Ficoll-Paque density gradient centrifugation was used to isolate PBMCs. This clonotype was seen ten or more times. Its antigen is unknown. Per-nucleotide qualities are absent, and no much larger clonotype sits a single base away. The sample was run on an Illumina NovaSeq 6000. TCRalpha and TCRbeta cDNA libraries were constructed by 5'RACE with constant-segment primers, with sample barcodes and unique molecular identifiers being introduced. RNA was extracted from every sample with Trizol reagent. Amplification of the libraries took two PCR steps, and the second step added a second sample barcode plus Illumina TruSeq adapters. The libraries were sequenced on an Illumina NovaSeq using 2 x 150 bp paired-end reads. In the source study's methods: With migec v1.2.7, reads were demultiplexed and then collapsed into UMI-guided consensus sequences. With mixcr v2.1.11, UMI consensuses were aligned to TRA and TRB V and J templates and assembled into clonotypes. A clonotype was counted as expanded or contracted only when both edgeR and NoisET called the clonotype significant, with the noise models trained on biological replicates. For edgeR calls, the cutoffs were a false discovery rate-adjusted p below 0.01 and a log2 fold-change threshold of 1. PCA with hierarchical clustering of max-normalized trajectories of the 1000 most abundant clonotypes was used as exploratory dynamics analysis. Separately sequenced CD4+ and CD8+ repertoires were used to assign the CD4 or CD8 phenotype of responding clones. In TCRdb, the public reads were trimmed at Q25 with fastp and aligned with MiXCR, with productive beta chains retained. When rows share a CDR3 protein, they turn into one entry using the most common DNA and genes. Clone size and V and J calls follow TCRdb, not the original study. The table for this sample lists about 210,000 distinct CDR3 sequences; 10% of them were counted only once. The ten largest clonotypes hold approximately 3% of the sample.

General findings and caveats noted by the study authors: The study covered only a couple of mild cases, and larger cohorts including severe cases with pre-infection samples were considered necessary. Contracting CD4+ clones turned up mainly in the CM and EM memory subsets, whereas EMRA was where CD8+ clones were enriched. From day 15 to 85, contracting clones showed balanced CD4/CD8 phenotypes, whereas a second wave of clones that expanded from day 15 to 37 leaned towards CD4+. The detection of some responding clones in pre-infection memory suggests that pre-existing cross-reactive memory T cells joined the SARS-CoV-2 response. SARS-CoV-2 specificity of the second-wave clones peaking on day 37 was not confirmed.

The TCR sequence derives from a man aged 18-30 years who had mild COVID-19 (a few samples of this study predate the infection). The sample titles of this study are shuffled in the database, so cell type and time point are left out; the donor was told from shared clones. Rearrangement joined TRBV20-1 to TRBJ2-7; matching of 5 bases hints at TRBD2 as the D gene. Sequencing used PBMCs or a T cell subset sorted from them (not recorded which). The DNA sequence follows: TGCAGTGCTAGGGAGCAGTCTCGGGGATTACCCGAGCAGTACTTC. Translated, this gives CSAREQSRGLPEQYF.